Below are 32 T cell receptor beta chains sequenced from a single sample in a study of cytomegalovirus exposure and HLA in healthy donors. PCR primers comprised 60 Vbeta and 13 Jbeta primers. Some clones are missing from TCRdb's copy, which holds only in-frame ones; the method was immunoSEQ multiplex PCR. The sample consists of under 80,000 clones, about 77% of them appearing once. Sequenced material: PBMCs. These receptors were taken from a woman in her twenties or thirties in good health and CMV-seronegative.

V is TRBV6-5 and J is TRBJ1-2; 10 nucleotides line up with TRBD1. With V trimmed by 5 bases and J by 0 bases, 3 bases remained unmatched. This CDR3 region has 15 residues. Per germline, CDR1 MNHEY and CDR2 SVGAGI. CDR3 nucleotides: TGTGCCAGCAGTCCCGGGACAGGGGCTAACTATGGCTACACCTTC. Translating it yields CASSPGTGANYGYTF.

The chain uses TRBV7-3 and TRBJ2-2, with D possibly TRBD2 on 6 matching bases. V dropped 5 bases and J dropped 4 bases, with 20 bases sitting between them. Germline assignment: CDR1 SGHTA and CDR2 FQGTGA. The CDR3 runs to 17 residues. The CDR3 loop is CASSPATSTVSTGELFF. The DNA of the CDR3 is TGTGCCAGCAGCCCGGCTACTAGCACGGTTAGCACCGGGGAGCTGTTTTTT.

This chain joins TRBV5-6 and TRBJ2-1, with 8 bases that match TRBD2. Germline CDR1 SGHDT, CDR2 YYEEEE. The CDR3 is 15 amino acids. Trimming took 0 bases from V and 2 from J; bases not matched to a gene: 1. CDR3 sequence: CASSLGGRPYNEQFF. Written as DNA, the CDR3 is TGTGCCAGCAGCTTGGGCGGGAGGCCCTACAATGAGCAGTTCTTC. Supplemented by reference TRBV5-6 and TRBJ2-1, the full variable domain reads DAGVTQSPTHLIKTRGQQVTLRCSPKSGHDTVSWYQQALGQGPQFIFQYYEEEERQRGNFPDRFSGHQFPNYSSELNVNALLLGDSALYLCASSLGGRPYNEQFFGPGTRLTVL.

The chain joins TRBV6-5 to TRBJ1-1; perhaps TRBD1 as D (6 bases). Germline CDR1 and CDR2: MNHEY and SVGAGI. The CDR3 has 14 residues. V shed 2 bases and J shed 1 base, with 8 bases lying between them. The CDR3, as DNA: TGTGCCAGCAGTTACGGCAGGGGGAACACTGAAGCTTTCTTT. It specifies CASSYGRGNTEAFF.

V usage is TRBV25-1 and J usage is TRBJ2-4; 7 nucleotides line up with TRBD1. V was clipped by 4 bases and J by 8 bases; unmatched bases: 8. The CDR3 totals 14 residues. Germline lookup yields CDR1 MGHDK and CDR2 SYGVNS. The chain's CDR3 is CASSADRVSDIQYF. In DNA form, the CDR3 reads TGTGCCAGCAGTGCCGACAGGGTTTCGGACATTCAGTACTTC.

V is TRBV4-2 and J is TRBJ2-5; 8 nucleotides align to TRBD2. Germline lookup yields CDR1 LGHNA and CDR2 YNFKEQ. J gave up 1 base and V 1 base, and 5 bases lay outside the gene matches. The CDR3 spans 16 residues. In DNA form, the CDR3 reads TGTGCCAGCAGCCAAGGACCGGGAGGGGGCCAAGAGACCCAGTACTTC. It encodes CASSQGPGGGQETQYF.

This chain links TRBV28 with TRBJ2-5, with TRBD1 identical over 7 bases. CDR3 length: 14 amino acids. V lost 5 bases, J lost 4 bases, and 7 bases stayed unmatched. The V gene's germline CDR1 is MDHEN and CDR2 SYDVKM. CDR3 nucleotide sequence: TGTGCCAGCAGTAGGGACAGTAAGTTAGAGACCCAGTACTTC. It codes for CASSRDSKLETQYF.

The chain has TRBV5-4 and TRBJ2-1; no clear D gene. This CDR3 has 15 residues. Trimming removed 3 bases at V and 7 bases at J, with 17 bases between. The V gene's germline CDR1 is SGHNT and CDR2 YYREEE (reference sequence). The CDR3 loop reads CASSSIFYSSNEQFF. Here the CDR3 DNA reads TGTGCCAGCAGCTCCATCTTTTACTCCTCAAATGAGCAGTTCTTC. Full variable domain (missing parts from reference TRBV5-4 and TRBJ2-1): ETGVTQSPTHLIKTRGQQVTLRCSSQSGHNTVSWYQQALGQGPQFIFQYYREEENGRGNFPPRFSGLQFPNYSSELNVNALELDDSALYLCASSSIFYSSNEQFFGPGTRLTVL.

The chain joins TRBV6-4 to TRBJ2-3; 10 bases are a match to TRBD2. There are 15 residues in the CDR3. V trimming: 6 bases; J trimming: 4 bases; junction bases outside the gene matches: 7. The germline gives CDR1 MRHNA, CDR2 SNTAGT. CDR3 sequence: CASSALAGAADTQYF. The CDR3 nucleotides are TGTGCCAGCAGCGCTCTAGCGGGAGCCGCAGATACGCAGTATTTT.

The chain links TRBV4-3 to TRBJ2-7; 7 nucleotides match TRBD2. The ends lost 3 bases at V and 3 bases at J; junction bases unmatched: 14. Germline V gene data show CDR1 as LGHNA and CDR2 as YSLEER. The CDR3 consists of 17 residues. CDR3 sequence reads: CASSQRECGTNGYEQYV. The CDR3 DNA follows: TGCGCCAGCAGCCAGAGAGAGTGCGGGACTAACGGCTACGAGCAGTACGTC.

This chain links TRBV6-4 with TRBJ2-7, with a weak D call TRBD1 (6 bases). CDR3 length: 11 residues. CDR1 is MRHNA and CDR2 is SNTAGT in the germline V gene. V dropped 8 bases and J dropped 3 bases, with 8 bases sitting between them. CDR3 nucleotide sequence: TGTGCCAGCCCCAGGGGCTACGAGCAGTACTTC. Its protein is CASPRGYEQYF.

Points on this clone: A junction boundary mismatches the germline segment, possibly from a read error. The chain recombines TRBV7-9 with TRBJ2-7; 7 bases match TRBD1. Germline V CDR1 and CDR2: SEHNR, FQNEAQ (reference sequence). This CDR3 spans 16 amino acids. CDR3 sequence: CSSSSYRDRDSYEQYF. The CDR3 DNA reads TGTTCCAGCAGCTCTTACCGGGACAGAGACTCCTACGAGCAGTACTTC.

This clone was detected only once. The chain employs TRBV4-1 and TRBJ2-5; TRBD2 aligns across 7 bases. This CDR3 has 14 amino acids. V was clipped by 5 bases and J by 4 bases; unmatched bases: 7. Germline V gives CDR1 MGHRA, CDR2 YSYEKL. CDR3 sequence reads: CASSRGAGVETQYF. DNA of the CDR3: TGCGCCAGCAGCAGAGGGGCGGGAGTAGAGACCCAGTACTTC.

Concerning this clone itself: This sample also contains other DNA sequences that code for the same CDR3. The chain has TRBV20-1 and TRBJ2-7, with 7 bases lining up with TRBD1. This CDR3 contains 11 residues. V lost 7 bases, J lost 3 bases, and 3 bases stayed unmatched. The V gene's germline CDR1 is DFQATT and CDR2 SNEGSKA (reference sequence). In DNA, the CDR3 is TGCAGTGTAAGGGACAGCTACGAGCAGTACGTC. Protein sequence: CSVRDSYEQYV.

The chain joins TRBV10-2 to TRBJ2-7; TRBD2 aligns across 14 bases. The CDR3 consists of 15 residues. Germline lookup yields CDR1 WSHSY and CDR2 SAAADI. Trimming removed 6 bases from V and 5 bases from J; junction bases left unmatched: 6. This chain's CDR3 is CASRKGLAGVDEQYV. For the CDR3, the DNA is TGCGCCAGCAGGAAGGGACTAGCGGGAGTCGACGAGCAGTACGTC.

The V gene is TRBV27, the J gene TRBJ2-7, with 7 bases lining up with TRBD1. The CDR3 is made up of 20 amino acids. Germline trimming cut 5 bases from V and 6 bases from J; bases unmatched to any gene: 28. CDR1 and CDR2 from the germline V gene are MNHEY and SMNVEV (reference sequence). The CDR3 bases are TGTGCCAGCAGTCATGCTTTCTTGTGTCGCACCTCTCCCTCAGGGGGCGAGCAGTACGTC. Amino acid sequence: CASSHAFLCRTSPSGGEQYV.

This clone was found a few times. CDR3 in DNA: TGCGCCAGCAGTCAATCAGCAGGGGCCAATGAGCAGTTCTTC. Its protein product is CASSQSAGANEQFF. The chain carries TRBV23-1 and TRBJ2-1; D is perhaps TRBD1 (6 bases). TRBV23-1 is an open reading frame whose function is uncertain. Trimming left V 0 bases short and J 6 bases short, with 9 bases between. The CDR3 totals 14 residues.

The chain links TRBV2 to TRBJ2-1; D possibly corresponds to TRBD1 (5 bases). CDR1 and CDR2 (germline): SNHLY, FYNNEI. CDR3 size: 16 residues. V lost 6 bases and J lost 10, with 25 bases in between. Written as DNA, the CDR3 is TGTGCCAGCAGGACAGCTTTAACTACCATTCTCCCCGAGCAGTTCTTC. It yields the protein CASRTALTTILPEQFF.

The V and J genes are TRBV7-2 and TRBJ2-2; 11 positions match TRBD2. Germline V gene sequence: CDR1 SGHTA, CDR2 FQGNSA. Trimming removed 6 bases from V and 2 bases from J; junction bases left unmatched: 11. This CDR3 is 18 amino acids long. This CDR3 is CASSYTATSGTNTGELFF. CDR3 in DNA: TGTGCCAGCAGTTACACCGCGACTAGCGGGACTAACACCGGGGAGCTGTTTTTT.

V gene TRBV28 combines with J gene TRBJ1-1; D remains unclear. The CDR3 runs to 15 residues. CDR1 and CDR2 from the germline V gene are MDHEN and SYDVKM. The ends were cut back, 2 bases at V and 1 base at J, with 11 bases in the middle. The CDR3: CASSLQSRPNTEAFF. The CDR3, as DNA: TGTGCCAGCAGTTTACAGAGCAGGCCGAACACTGAAGCTTTCTTT.

This clone has more than one count but fewer than ten. This chain joins TRBV27 and TRBJ2-5, with 12 bases identical to TRBD2. The junction had 7 bases not matched to a gene; V was cut back by 5 bases and J by 3 bases. The CDR3 has 16 residues. Per the germline V gene, CDR1 is MNHEY and CDR2 is SMNVEV (reference sequence). The CDR3 DNA reads as TGTGCCAGCAGTGCTCGACTAGCGGGGGTAGAAGAGACCCAGTACTTC. Its translation is CASSARLAGVEETQYF.

J is TRBJ2-1 and V is TRBV25-1, with D perhaps TRBD1 (7 bases). CDR1 and CDR2 (germline): MGHDK, SYGVNS. The CDR3 is made up of 15 amino acids. With 3 bases removed from V and 4 bases from J, the gap between germline ends came to 13 bases. As DNA, the CDR3 is TGTGCCAGCAGTGATGACAGGGCGGGGTACAATGAGCAGTTCTTC. It is translated as CASSDDRAGYNEQFF.

CDR3 region: CASSMTTVNSPLHF. DNA for the CDR3: TGTGCCAGCAGCATGACGACAGTTAATTCACCCCTCCACTTT. The V call is TRBV2, the J call TRBJ1-6, with D possibly being TRBD1 (5 bases). Germline V lookup: CDR1 SNHLY, CDR2 FYNNEI. The CDR3 is made up of 14 amino acids. Trimming shortened V by 6 bases and J by 6 bases, and 12 bases separated the two germline ends.

V and J are TRBV6-1 and TRBJ1-2; 10 nucleotides line up with TRBD1. Unmatched junction bases numbered 5, after V lost 5 bases and J lost 8 bases. The germline V gene has CDR1 MNHNS and CDR2 SASEGT. This CDR3 spans 13 amino acids. The CDR3 DNA is TGTGCCAGCAGTAGACAGGGGGCTAACGGCTACACCTTC. It codes for CASSRQGANGYTF.

V usage is TRBV27 and J usage is TRBJ2-3; 12 positions agree with TRBD1. The V segment lost 2 bases and the J segment 0 bases; nucleotides outside the gene matches: 9. CDR1 MNHEY and CDR2 SMNVEV come from the germline V gene (reference sequence). CDR3 size: 19 residues. The CDR3 bases are TGTGCCAGCAGTTTACTGGGACAGGGGGCTGGAACTAGCACAGATACGCAGTATTTT. Its protein product is CASSLLGQGAGTSTDTQYF.

The chain employs TRBV14 and TRBJ2-3; D not resolved. V lost 1 base to trimming and J lost 4 bases, with 6 bases between them. Germline CDR1 and CDR2: SGHDN and FVKESK. The CDR3 totals 13 residues. For the CDR3, the DNA is TGTGCCAGCAGCCAAGGCCTAGCAGATACGCAGTATTTT. Residues: CASSQGLADTQYF.

This clone has a handful of counts. V usage is TRBV27 and J usage is TRBJ1-1, with 7 bases aligning to TRBD1. Germline V gene lookup returns CDR1 MNHEY and CDR2 SMNVEV (reference sequence). The CDR3 has 17 residues. V shed 6 bases and J 0 bases; nucleotides not matched to a gene: 13. CDR3 sequence reads: CASSTGASIPLNTEAFF. CDR3 DNA: TGTGCCAGCAGCACAGGGGCCTCTATCCCCTTGAACACTGAAGCTTTCTTT.

This chain links TRBV19 with TRBJ2-2; 11 bases agree with TRBD1. V was clipped by 6 bases and J by 2 bases; unmatched bases: 2. The germline V gene has CDR1 LNHDA and CDR2 SQIVND (reference sequence). This CDR3 has 15 residues. The CDR3 nucleotides read TGTGCCAGTAGGGGGACAGGGGGAAACACCGGGGAGCTGTTTTTT. It codes for CASRGTGGNTGELFF.

The rearrangement joins TRBV27 to TRBJ1-1; possible D gene TRBD1, 6 bases. Germline V CDR1 and CDR2: MNHEY, SMNVEV (reference sequence). This CDR3 has 14 amino acids. V lost 5 bases and J 2 bases, leaving 12 bases between the germline ends. CDR3 DNA: TGTGCCAGCAGTAATTTCAGGGGTAACACTGAAGCTTTCTTT. Translated: CASSNFRGNTEAFF.

The chain is built from TRBV18 and TRBJ1-3; no definite D call. Germline V CDR1 and CDR2: KGHSH, LQKENI. V was cut by 6 bases and J by 0 bases, with 6 bases left in between. This CDR3 spans 13 amino acids. The CDR3 sequence: CASSSSSGNTIYF. The CDR3 DNA sequence: TGTGCCAGCTCTTCTTCCTCTGGAAACACCATATATTTT. The full variable domain, with the rest looked up from reference TRBV18 and TRBJ1-3, is NAGVMQNPRHLVRRRGQEARLRCSPMKGHSHVYWYRQLPEEGLKFMVYLQKENIIDESGMPKERFSAEFPKEGPSILRIQQVVRGDSAAYFCASSSSSGNTIYFGEGSWLTVV.

V and J are TRBV19 and TRBJ1-5; D is unresolved. Germline V gene sequence: CDR1 LNHDA, CDR2 SQIVND (reference sequence). This CDR3 is 14 amino acids long. V lost 5 bases and J lost 6, with 14 bases in between. The chain's CDR3 is CASSGRPQFQPQHF. The CDR3 coding sequence is TGTGCCAGTAGTGGCAGGCCCCAATTTCAGCCCCAGCATTTT. Looking up the rest from reference TRBV19 and TRBJ1-5 gives the full variable domain: DGGITQSPKYLFRKEGQNVTLSCEQNLNHDAMYWYRQDPGQGLRLIYYSQIVNDFQKGDIAEGYSVSREKKESFPLTVTSAQKNPTAFYLCASSGRPQFQPQHFGDGTRLSIL.

V gene TRBV29-1 combines with J gene TRBJ2-7, with 9 bases aligning to TRBD1. This CDR3 spans 14 amino acids. Germline values: CDR1 SQVTM, CDR2 ANQGSEA. Trimming cost V 1 base and J 2 bases; bases outside gene matches: 3. CDR3 nucleotides: TGCAGCGTTGAAGGGACAGGGGAGACCTACGAGCAGTACTTC. Its protein product is CSVEGTGETYEQYF.